The rows below give T cell receptor beta chains drawn from one sample of a study of T cells after yellow fever vaccination. TCRdb reprocessed the 5' RACE reads via MiXCR and lists one record per CDR3 protein. This sample has a few hundred thousand distinct CDR3 sequences; 17% occur once, and the top ten carry 15% to 20%. The sequencing used PBMCs, collected around 5 days after the first yellow fever vaccination. The origin of the receptors is a young man who received the YFV17D yellow fever vaccine. CDR3s include the opening cysteine and the closing phenylalanine or tryptophan. A D gene is named only where the DNA matches it firmly. The size entry is marked missing in some rows and otherwise reads once, few, many or a size class.

J: TRBJ2-5; size: few; V: TRBV5-1; D: TRBD2; CDR3: CASSLGATSDGETQYF; DNA: TGCGCCAGCAGCTTGGGCGCGACTAGCGACGGAGAGACCCAGTACTTC
J: TRBJ2-3; size: NA; V: TRBV11-2; D: TRBD2; CDR3: CASSTISGGSTDTQYF; DNA: TGTGCCAGCAGCACCATAAGCGGGGGCTCCACAGATACGCAGTATTTT
J: TRBJ1-5; size: many; V: TRBV5-1; D: TRBD1; CDR3: CASSDGQESNQPQHF; DNA: TGCGCCAGCAGCGACGGACAGGAAAGCAATCAGCCCCAGCATTTT
J: TRBJ1-1; size: few; V: TRBV4-2; D: TRBD1; CDR3: CASSQDSRTGNTEAFF; DNA: TGTGCCAGCAGCCAAGATAGTAGGACAGGGAACACTGAAGCTTTCTTT
J: TRBJ2-7; size: NA; V: TRBV2; D: TRBD1; CDR3: CASSEAGTGSYEQYF; DNA: TGTGCCAGCAGTGAAGCCGGGACAGGTTCCTACGAGCAGTACTTC
J: TRBJ1-1; size: few; V: TRBV5-1; D: TRBD1; CDR3: CASSSTGQVMNTEAFF; DNA: TGCGCCAGCAGCTCGACGGGACAGGTCATGAACACTGAAGCTTTCTTT
J: TRBJ2-5; size: few; V: TRBV6-2/TRBV6-3; D: TRBD2; CDR3: CASTPGLAVETQYF; DNA: TGTGCCAGCACACCGGGACTAGCGGTGGAGACCCAGTACTTC
J: TRBJ1-1; size: NA; V: TRBV6-1; D: TRBD1; CDR3: CASRAYRGSTEAFF; DNA: TGTGCCAGCAGGGCCTACAGGGGTAGTACTGAAGCTTTCTTT
J: TRBJ2-3; size: many; V: TRBV5-6; D: NA; CDR3: CASSLDRTDTQYF; DNA: TGTGCCAGCAGCTTGGATCGTACAGATACGCAGTATTTT
J: TRBJ2-5; size: few; V: TRBV5-8; D: NA; CDR3: CASSERVKEYF; DNA: TGTGCCAGCAGCGAGAGGGTTAAAGAGTACTTC
J: TRBJ2-2; size: NA; V: TRBV7-3; D: NA; CDR3: CASSPLSSGELFF; DNA: TGTGCCAGCAGCCCCCTTTCGTCCGGGGAGCTGTTTTTT
J: TRBJ1-2; size: few; V: TRBV5-4; D: TRBD1; CDR3: CASSSPGQHDYGYTF; DNA: TGTGCCAGCAGCTCCCCGGGACAGCACGACTATGGCTACACCTTC
J: TRBJ1-2; size: few; V: TRBV4-3; D: NA; CDR3: CASSPNSRARGENYGYTF; DNA: TGCGCCAGCAGCCCAAACAGCAGAGCTAGGGGGGAAAACTATGGCTACACCTTC
J: TRBJ1-1; size: few; V: TRBV7-9; D: NA; CDR3: CASSLGQARIEAFF; DNA: TGTGCCAGCAGTCTCGGGCAGGCCCGGATTGAAGCTTTCTTT
J: TRBJ1-1; size: NA; V: TRBV6-2/TRBV6-3; D: NA; CDR3: CASRERTEAFF; DNA: TGTGCCAGCAGGGAACGCACTGAAGCTTTCTTT
J: TRBJ2-5; size: many; V: TRBV4-2; D: NA; CDR3: CASSHRGYQETQYF; DNA: TGTGCCAGCAGCCACCGGGGGTACCAAGAGACCCAGTACTTC
J: TRBJ1-2; size: NA; V: TRBV20-1; D: TRBD1; CDR3: CSAKDRGEWTYTF; DNA: TGCAGTGCTAAGGACAGGGGGGAATGGACGTACACCTTC
J: TRBJ2-3; size: NA; V: TRBV9; D: TRBD2; CDR3: CASSVGGSGGAKDTQYF; DNA: TGTGCCAGCAGCGTAGGGGGTAGCGGGGGGGCCAAGGATACGCAGTATTTT
J: TRBJ1-2; size: NA; V: TRBV20-1; D: NA; CDR3: CSVPVNYGYTF; DNA: TGCAGTGTCCCTGTAAACTATGGCTACACCTTC
J: TRBJ2-5; size: NA; V: TRBV7-6; D: NA; CDR3: CASSLGPPPSVKETQYF; DNA: TGTGCCAGCAGCTTAGGCCCGCCCCCCAGCGTAAAAGAGACCCAGTACTTC
J: TRBJ2-3; size: few; V: TRBV20-1; D: TRBD2; CDR3: CSARLAGTGTQYF; DNA: TGCAGTGCCCGACTAGCGGGAACGGGTACGCAGTATTTT
J: TRBJ2-3; size: NA; V: TRBV11-1; D: NA; CDR3: CASSHGGDTQYF; DNA: TGTGCCAGCAGCCACGGCGGGGATACGCAGTATTTT
J: TRBJ2-3; size: NA; V: TRBV28; D: TRBD1; CDR3: CASRRQGEGTDTQYF; DNA: TGTGCCAGCAGGCGACAGGGTGAGGGCACAGATACGCAGTATTTT